This T cell receptor beta chain was recovered during a study of beta chain features in type 1 diabetes. Points from the study as a whole: Still unanswered here is whether HLA type influences TCRB rearrangement.

Donors contributed one heparinised blood draw apiece, averaging roughly 0.12 L. Reverse transcribing all isolated RNA meant expressed TCRB transcripts were sequenced. Assay: immunoSEQ multiplex PCR; the TCRdb copy retains only in-frame clones and omits some. There are 130,000 to 150,000 clones in the sample; 10% occur only once, and 1.3% lies in the top ten. Concerning this clone itself: Its cognate antigen is unknown.

This CDR3 has 14 residues. The V gene end was trimmed by 8 bases and the J gene end by 4 bases; junction bases not matched to a gene: 8. The germline V gene has CDR1 MGHRA and CDR2 YSYEKL. This chain joins TRBV4-1 and TRBJ2-3; the match to TRBD1 covers 8 bases. Material for sequencing was naive CD4+ T cells from blood. The origin of this receptor is a man aged 18-30 years in good health. CDR3 DNA: TGCGCCAGCGCATGGACAGGGAGGCCAGATACGCAGTATTTT. It encodes CASAWTGRPDTQYF.